A single sample gave rise to the 17 T cell receptor beta chains below, sequenced in a study of T cell responses to AZD1222 COVID-19 vaccine (dated by TCRdb to about 2021). The method was the immunoSEQ multiplex PCR assay. Imported from immuneACCESS, the table was reduced by TCRdb to in-frame sequences with V and J called. These copies leave out some clones; in studies compared against another copy, an unresolved V gene accounts for under half, and the cause of the remainder is not known. The table for this sample lists about 97,000 clones; roughly 90% of them were counted only once. The ten top clones hold 6% to 8% of the sample. What this sample's time point label stands for: baseline before first vaccination. The source material was peripheral blood, sampled on day 0 of AZD1222 vaccination. These receptors all stem from an adult in good health.

The chain is built from TRBV7-8 and TRBJ2-1, with D unresolved. Germline CDR1 and CDR2: SGHVS and FQNEAQ. The V and J ends lost 4 bases and 9 bases respectively, with 13 bases between them. This CDR3 is built from 13 residues. Here the CDR3 DNA reads TGTGCCAGCAGCTCCCGAGGATCAGTTGAGCAGTTCTTC. Translated, it gives CASSSRGSVEQFF.

This chain uses TRBV9 with TRBJ1-1, with D possibly TRBD1 on 5 matching bases. The germline CDR1 and CDR2 sequences are SGDLS and YYNGEE. The CDR3 runs to 12 residues. Trimming left V 0 bases short and J 7 bases short, with 7 bases between. This CDR3 is CASSVEGREAFF. In DNA form, the CDR3 reads TGTGCCAGCAGCGTAGAGGGGCGTGAAGCTTTCTTT.

The rearrangement joins TRBV4-3 to TRBJ2-7, with 8 bases identical to TRBD1. V lost 1 base, J lost 2 bases, and 4 bases stayed unmatched. The CDR3 has 15 amino acids. Per germline, CDR1 LGHNA and CDR2 YSLEER. The CDR3 is CASSQAGTGPYEQYF. DNA of the CDR3: TGCGCCAGCAGCCAAGCGGGGACAGGACCCTACGAGCAGTACTTC.

This sequence joins TRBV28 and TRBJ2-5; 8 bases map to TRBD1. Germline CDR1 and CDR2: MDHEN and SYDVKM. The CDR3 length is 15 residues. V was clipped by 4 bases and J by 1 base; unmatched bases: 5. The CDR3 DNA reads TGTGCCAGCAGTTCCTGGACAGGGAGCCAAGAGACCCAGTACTTC. As protein: CASSSWTGSQETQYF.

This chain links TRBV18 with TRBJ2-1; tentatively, D is TRBD2 (6 bases). The germline CDR1 and CDR2 sequences are KGHSH and LQKENI. CDR3 length: 16 amino acids. Trimming took off 2 bases at V and 7 bases at J, with 18 bases between the two ends. The CDR3 loop is CASSPLRGPGSNEQFF. The CDR3 region has the DNA TGTGCCAGCTCACCATTGCGGGGCCCGGGGAGTAATGAGCAGTTCTTC.

The rearrangement links TRBV28 to TRBJ1-2; 10 bases map to TRBD1. There are 16 residues in the CDR3. Germline V gene data show CDR1 as MDHEN and CDR2 as SYDVKM. V dropped 3 bases and J dropped 7; count of bases not matched to a gene: 11. CDR3 in amino acids: CASSFHSGGTGVGYTF. The CDR3 DNA is TGTGCCAGCAGTTTCCATAGCGGCGGGACAGGGGTTGGCTACACCTTC.

The chain couples TRBV5-6 to TRBJ2-5; 9 positions match TRBD2. V lost 5 bases to trimming and J lost 5 bases; unmatched junction nucleotides: 7. CDR1 is SGHDT and CDR2 is YYEEEE in the germline V gene. The CDR3 extends over 14 amino acids. The CDR3 protein is CASRSRGGPETQYF. As DNA, the CDR3 is TGTGCCAGCAGATCGCGGGGGGGCCCTGAGACCCAGTACTTC.

This chain joins TRBV28 and TRBJ2-2; no clear D gene. The CDR3 sequence is 15 residues long. The V gene's germline CDR1 is MDHEN and CDR2 SYDVKM. Trimming left V 4 bases short and J 0 bases short, with 9 bases between. The CDR3 DNA is TGTGCCAGCAGTTCAGGATCCGCGAACACCGGGGAGCTGTTTTTT. Protein: CASSSGSANTGELFF.

The V and J genes are TRBV30 and TRBJ2-1, with TRBD2 as a possible D gene (6 bases). Trimming removed 0 bases at V and 7 bases at J, with 7 bases between. Germline assignment: CDR1 GTSNPN and CDR2 SVGIG (reference sequence). The CDR3 totals 12 residues. The CDR3 DNA sequence: TGTGCCTGGAGTGTACGGGGGAATGAGCAGTTCTTC. It yields the protein CAWSVRGNEQFF.

The genes are TRBV7-2 and TRBJ1-2; tentatively, D is TRBD1 (6 bases). This CDR3 comprises 14 residues. The germline V gene has CDR1 SGHTA and CDR2 FQGNSA. V dropped 3 bases and J dropped 2 bases, with 10 bases sitting between them. Written as DNA, the CDR3 is TGTGCCAGCAGCTTGGTACAGGGAAACTATGGCTACACCTTC. This translates into CASSLVQGNYGYTF. Full variable domain (rest looked up from reference TRBV7-2 and TRBJ1-2): GAGVSQSPSNKVTEKGKDVELRCDPISGHTALYWYRQSLGQGLEFLIYFQGNSAPDKSGLPSDRFSAERTGGSVSTLTIQRTQQEDSAVYLCASSLVQGNYGYTFGSGTRLTVV.

The rearrangement links TRBV7-2 to TRBJ1-6; possibly TRBD1 for D (5 bases). Germline assignment: CDR1 SGHTA and CDR2 FQGNSA. This CDR3 has 16 amino acids. The germline V and J ends were trimmed by 4 bases and 8 bases, with 18 bases remaining between them. The CDR3 protein is CASSSGPGGKDSPLHF. The CDR3 bases are TGTGCCAGCAGCTCAGGTCCGGGGGGAAAGGATTCACCCCTCCACTTT.

The V gene is TRBV24-1, the J gene TRBJ2-1, with TRBD1 matching 9 bases. The length of the CDR3 is 17 residues. V was pared by 3 bases and J by 4 bases, with 9 bases of the junction left unmatched. Per germline, CDR1 KGHDR and CDR2 SFDVKD. The CDR3 nucleotides read TGTGCCACCAGTGATCCCTCCCGGGACAGGGATTACAATGAGCAGTTCTTC. It codes for CATSDPSRDRDYNEQFF.

This chain uses TRBV5-6 with TRBJ2-5; 8 positions match TRBD1. This CDR3 contains 14 residues. Germline-derived CDR1 and CDR2 are SGHDT and YYEEEE. The J segment lost 3 bases and the V segment lost 4 bases, leaving 5 bases of the junction unmatched. The CDR3 region has the DNA TGTGCCAGCAGCGGACAGGGTGTCGAAGAGACCCAGTACTTC. This encodes CASSGQGVEETQYF.

The rearrangement uses TRBV7-3 and TRBJ2-1, with 8 positions matching TRBD2. The CDR3 consists of 14 residues. The germline gives CDR1 SGHTA, CDR2 FQGTGA. The V gene end was trimmed by 5 bases and the J gene end by 7 bases; junction bases not matched to a gene: 7. The CDR3 is CASSASGRPNEQFF. CDR3 bases: TGTGCCAGCAGCGCAAGCGGGAGACCGAATGAGCAGTTCTTC.

The J gene is TRBJ1-4, the V gene TRBV4-3; 9 nucleotides match TRBD1. CDR1 and CDR2 from the germline V gene are LGHNA and YSLEER. J lost 6 bases, V lost 1 base, and 0 bases had no gene match. The length of the CDR3 is 14 residues. This CDR3 is CASSQGTGDEKLFF. The CDR3 coding sequence is TGCGCCAGCAGCCAAGGGACAGGGGATGAAAAACTGTTTTTT.

V usage is TRBV27 and J usage is TRBJ1-4, with 8 nucleotides matching TRBD1. The V and J ends lost 4 bases and 11 bases, in that order; junction bases with no gene match: 21. The CDR3 contains 18 residues. In germline, CDR1 is MNHEY, CDR2 SMNVEV (reference sequence). This chain's CDR3 is CASSYSPAQGAGVNKLFF. The CDR3 DNA reads as TGTGCCAGCAGTTATAGTCCCGCGCAGGGGGCAGGAGTGAATAAACTGTTTTTT. The full variable domain, completed using reference TRBV27 and TRBJ1-4, is EAQVTQNPRYLITVTGKKLTVTCSQNMNHEYMSWYRQDPGLGLRQIYYSMNVEVTDKGDVPEGYKVSRKEKRNFPLILESPSPNQTSLYFCASSYSPAQGAGVNKLFFGSGTQLSVL.

The chain links TRBV11-3 to TRBJ2-3; 7 bases line up with TRBD1. V lost 5 bases, J lost 2 bases, and 4 bases stayed unmatched. The CDR3 totals 14 residues. The germline V gene encodes CDR1 SGHNT and CDR2 YENEEA. Written as DNA, the CDR3 is TGTGCCAGCAGCCCGGGACAGTTCACAGATACGCAGTATTTT. It specifies CASSPGQFTDTQYF.